The source of this TCR beta chain is a study of blood T cell repertoires in COVID-19. Looking at the study overall: Acute and convalescent COVID-19 samples came from the United States, Italy and Spain. The analysed material was cDNA or gDNA that came from T cells, B-cell-depleted T cells, or PBMCs.

This clone was counted a single time. Study processing details: Estimates of nucleated cell counts were drawn from the amplification of reference gene primers. Assay: immunoSEQ multiplex PCR; the TCRdb copy retains only in-frame clones and omits some. The DNA was the basis for D and trimming; V, J and clone size are from that table. The sample holds around 160,000 clones, roughly four fifths seen once. Germline loops: CDR1 SGHTA, CDR2 FQGNSA. Germline trimming cut 3 bases from V and 6 bases from J; bases unmatched to any gene: 12. The CDR3 runs to 17 residues. Sequences were obtained from peripheral blood. The TCR comes from a human donor in a cohort sampled during active COVID-19. The rearrangement uses TRBV7-2 and TRBJ2-1; TRBD2 agrees at 9 bases. The DNA for the CDR3 is TGTGCCAGCAGCTTTACGGGCGGGGGGGCGATTGGCAATGAGCAGTTCTTC. As protein: CASSFTGGGAIGNEQFF.